This T cell receptor beta chain was profiled in a study of cytotoxic CD8 clonotypes in ibrutinib-treated CLL. Whole-study context: Samples yielded averages of about 250,000 productive templates and about 89,000 productive rearrangements. General study results and limits: Higher clonality was seen at ibrutinib response and a return toward baseline at progression. The study found public clonotypes uncommon, contracting or stable on treatment. Pretreatment clonality was elevated relative to age-matched healthy donors and paralleled circulating CD8+ T-cell counts.

Worth noting for this clone: Its antigen is not identified.

Here immunoSEQ multiplex PCR was the method, and the copy in TCRdb shows in-frame clones only, minus some. The table has about 130,000 clones, over 60% seen once. Germline V gene lookup returns CDR1 MNHNY and CDR2 SVGAGI (reference sequence). This CDR3 is built from 14 residues. The ends were cut back, 6 bases at V and 3 bases at J, with 11 bases in the middle. The source is a human donor with chronic lymphocytic leukemia. The sequenced sample was PBMCs, obtained after 12 months of ibrutinib treatment. The gene calls are TRBV6-6 and TRBJ2-2; D is uncertain. CDR3 protein: CASRTRSDTGELFF. The CDR3 DNA is TGTGCCAGCAGAACCAGGAGTGACACCGGGGAGCTGTTTTTT.